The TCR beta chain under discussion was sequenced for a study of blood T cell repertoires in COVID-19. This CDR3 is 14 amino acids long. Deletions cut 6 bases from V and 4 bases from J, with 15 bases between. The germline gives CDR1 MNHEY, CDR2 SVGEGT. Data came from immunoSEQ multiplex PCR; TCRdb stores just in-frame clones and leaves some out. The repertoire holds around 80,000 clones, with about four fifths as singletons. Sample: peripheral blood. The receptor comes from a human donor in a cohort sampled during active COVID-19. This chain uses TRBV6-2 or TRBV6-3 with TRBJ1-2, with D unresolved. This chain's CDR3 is CASSYRGKVYGYTF. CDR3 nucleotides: TGTGCCAGCAGCTATCGCGGGAAGGTCTATGGCTACACCTTC.